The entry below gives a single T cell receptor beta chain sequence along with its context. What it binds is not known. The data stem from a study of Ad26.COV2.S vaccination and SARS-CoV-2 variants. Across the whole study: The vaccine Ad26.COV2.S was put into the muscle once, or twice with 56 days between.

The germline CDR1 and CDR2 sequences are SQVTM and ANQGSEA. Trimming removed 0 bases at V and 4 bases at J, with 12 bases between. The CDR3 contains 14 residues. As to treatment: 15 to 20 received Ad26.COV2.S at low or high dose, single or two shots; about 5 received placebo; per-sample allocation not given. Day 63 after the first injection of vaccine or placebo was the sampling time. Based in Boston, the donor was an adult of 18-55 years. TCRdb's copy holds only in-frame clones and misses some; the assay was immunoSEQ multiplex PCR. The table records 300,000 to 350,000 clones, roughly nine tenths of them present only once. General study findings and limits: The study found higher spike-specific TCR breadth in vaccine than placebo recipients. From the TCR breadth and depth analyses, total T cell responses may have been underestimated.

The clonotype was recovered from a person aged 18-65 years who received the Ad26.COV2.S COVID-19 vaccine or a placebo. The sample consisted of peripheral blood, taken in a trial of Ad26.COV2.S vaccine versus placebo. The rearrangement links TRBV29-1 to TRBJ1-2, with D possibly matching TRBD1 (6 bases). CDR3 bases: TGCAGCGTTGAAGAGGTGGGGGCGGGCTATGGCTACACCTTC. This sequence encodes CSVEEVGAGYGYTF.